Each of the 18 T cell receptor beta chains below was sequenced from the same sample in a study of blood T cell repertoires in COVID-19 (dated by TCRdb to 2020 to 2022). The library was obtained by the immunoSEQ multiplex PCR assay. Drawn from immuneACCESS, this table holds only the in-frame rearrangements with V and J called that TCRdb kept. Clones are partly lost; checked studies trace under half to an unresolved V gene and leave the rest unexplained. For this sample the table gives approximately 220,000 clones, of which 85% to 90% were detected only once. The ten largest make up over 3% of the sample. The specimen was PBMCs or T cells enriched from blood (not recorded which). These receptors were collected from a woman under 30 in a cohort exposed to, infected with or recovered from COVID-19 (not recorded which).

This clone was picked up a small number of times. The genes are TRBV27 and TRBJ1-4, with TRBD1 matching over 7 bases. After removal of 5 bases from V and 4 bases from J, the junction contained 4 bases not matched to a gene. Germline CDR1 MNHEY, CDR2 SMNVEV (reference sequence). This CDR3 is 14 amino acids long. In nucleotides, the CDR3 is TGTGCCAGCAGTCACCGGGACAGTAATGAAAAACTGTTTTTT. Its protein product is CASSHRDSNEKLFF.

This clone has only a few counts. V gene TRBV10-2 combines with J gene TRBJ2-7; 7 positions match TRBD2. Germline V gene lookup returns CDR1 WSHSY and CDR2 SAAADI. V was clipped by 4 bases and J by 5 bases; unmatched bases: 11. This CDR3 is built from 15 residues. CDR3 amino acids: CASSGKGLPSHEQYF. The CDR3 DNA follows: TGCGCCAGCAGTGGTAAGGGACTACCATCCCACGAGCAGTACTTC.

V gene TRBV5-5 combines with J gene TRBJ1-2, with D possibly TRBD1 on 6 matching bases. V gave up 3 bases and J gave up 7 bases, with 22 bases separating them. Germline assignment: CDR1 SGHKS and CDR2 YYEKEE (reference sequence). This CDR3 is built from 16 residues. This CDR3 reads CASSWTDNWDTVGYTF. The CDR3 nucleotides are TGTGCCAGCAGCTGGACGGACAATTGGGACACCGTTGGCTACACCTTC. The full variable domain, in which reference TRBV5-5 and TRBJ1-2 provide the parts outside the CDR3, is DAGVTQSPTHLIKTRGQQVTLRCSPISGHKSVSWYQQVLGQGPQFIFQYYEKEERGRGNFPDRFSARQFPNYSSELNVNALLLGDSALYLCASSWTDNWDTVGYTFGSGTRLTVV.

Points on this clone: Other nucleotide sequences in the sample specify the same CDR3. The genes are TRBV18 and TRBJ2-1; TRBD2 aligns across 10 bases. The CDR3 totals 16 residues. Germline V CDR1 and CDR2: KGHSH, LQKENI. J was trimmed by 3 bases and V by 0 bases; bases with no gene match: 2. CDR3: CASSPPSGGVYNEQFF. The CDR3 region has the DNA TGTGCCAGCTCACCACCAAGCGGGGGGGTCTACAATGAGCAGTTCTTC.

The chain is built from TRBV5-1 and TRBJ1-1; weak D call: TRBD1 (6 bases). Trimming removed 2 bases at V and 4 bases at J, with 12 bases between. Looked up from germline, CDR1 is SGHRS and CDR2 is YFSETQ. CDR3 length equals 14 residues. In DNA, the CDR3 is TGCGCCAGCAGCTTCAGCACAGGGCGCACTGAAGCTTTCTTT. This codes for CASSFSTGRTEAFF. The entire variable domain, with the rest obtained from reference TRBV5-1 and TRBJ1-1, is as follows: KAGVTQTPRYLIKTRGQQVTLSCSPISGHRSVSWYQQTPGQGLQFLFEYFSETQRNKGNFPGRFSGRQFSNSRSEMNVSTLELGDSALYLCASSFSTGRTEAFFGQGTRLTVV.

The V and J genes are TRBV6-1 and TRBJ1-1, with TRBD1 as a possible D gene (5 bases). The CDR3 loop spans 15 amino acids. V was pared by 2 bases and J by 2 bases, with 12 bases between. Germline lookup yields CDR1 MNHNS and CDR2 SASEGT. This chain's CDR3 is CASSESVRGNTEAFF. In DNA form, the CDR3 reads TGTGCCAGCAGTGAATCGGTAAGGGGAAACACTGAAGCTTTCTTT.

CDR3: CASSQSDRNTEAFF. In DNA form, the CDR3 reads TGTGCCAGCAGCCAGTCCGACAGGAACACTGAAGCTTTCTTT. V gene TRBV3-1 (or the pseudogene TRBV3-2) combines with J gene TRBJ1-1; tentative D call: TRBD1 (5 bases). Trimming left V 3 bases short and J 1 base short, with 9 bases between. This CDR3 contains 14 residues. Looked up from germline, CDR1 is LGHDT and CDR2 is YNNKEL (reference sequence).

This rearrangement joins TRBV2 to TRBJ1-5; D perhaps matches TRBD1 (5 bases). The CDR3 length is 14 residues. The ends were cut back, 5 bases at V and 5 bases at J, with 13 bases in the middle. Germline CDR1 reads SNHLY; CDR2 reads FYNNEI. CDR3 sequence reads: CASSLWGEYQPQHF. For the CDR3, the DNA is TGTGCCAGCAGTCTTTGGGGGGAATATCAGCCCCAGCATTTT.

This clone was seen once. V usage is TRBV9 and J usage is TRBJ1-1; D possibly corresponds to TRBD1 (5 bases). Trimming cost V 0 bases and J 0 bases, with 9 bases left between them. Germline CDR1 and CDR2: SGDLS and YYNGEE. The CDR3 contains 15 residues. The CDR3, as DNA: TGTGCCAGCAGCGTAGGAGGACATTTGAACACTGAAGCTTTCTTT. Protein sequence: CASSVGGHLNTEAFF.

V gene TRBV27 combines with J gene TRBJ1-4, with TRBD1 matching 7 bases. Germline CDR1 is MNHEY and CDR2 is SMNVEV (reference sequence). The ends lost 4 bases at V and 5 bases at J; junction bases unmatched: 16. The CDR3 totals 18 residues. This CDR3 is CASSSPPQVGQVNEKLFF. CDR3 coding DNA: TGTGCCAGCAGTTCTCCCCCTCAAGTTGGACAGGTCAATGAAAAACTGTTTTTT.

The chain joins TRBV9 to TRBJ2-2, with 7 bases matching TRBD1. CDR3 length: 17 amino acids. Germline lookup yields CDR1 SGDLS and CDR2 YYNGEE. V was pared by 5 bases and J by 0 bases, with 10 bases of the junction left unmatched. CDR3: CASRSRPGQSNTGELFF. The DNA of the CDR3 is TGTGCCAGCAGGTCTCGACCGGGACAGTCGAACACCGGGGAGCTGTTTTTT.

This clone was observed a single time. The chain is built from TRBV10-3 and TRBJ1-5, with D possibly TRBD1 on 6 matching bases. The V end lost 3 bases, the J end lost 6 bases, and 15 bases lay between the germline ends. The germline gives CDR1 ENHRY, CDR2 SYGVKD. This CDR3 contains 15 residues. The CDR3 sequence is CAISEDHRVVQPQHF. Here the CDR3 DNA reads TGTGCCATCAGTGAAGATCACAGGGTAGTTCAGCCCCAGCATTTT.

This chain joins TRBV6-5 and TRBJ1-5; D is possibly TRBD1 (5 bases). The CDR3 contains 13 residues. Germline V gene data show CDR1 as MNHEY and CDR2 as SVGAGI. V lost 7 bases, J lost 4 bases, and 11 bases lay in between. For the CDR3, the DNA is TGTGCCAGCAAAGGGGTGGGAAATCAGCCCCAGCATTTT. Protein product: CASKGVGNQPQHF.

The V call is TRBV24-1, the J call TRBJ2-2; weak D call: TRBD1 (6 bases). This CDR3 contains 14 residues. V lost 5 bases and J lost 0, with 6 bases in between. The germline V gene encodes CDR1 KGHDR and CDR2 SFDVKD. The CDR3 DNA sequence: TGTGCCACCAGTGGACAGGCGAACACCGGGGAGCTGTTTTTT. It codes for CATSGQANTGELFF.

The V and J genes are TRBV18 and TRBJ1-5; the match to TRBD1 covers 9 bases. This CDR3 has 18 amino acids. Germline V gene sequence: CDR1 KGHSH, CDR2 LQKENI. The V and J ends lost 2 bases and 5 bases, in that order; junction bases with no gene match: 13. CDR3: CASSPEVANRGLYQPQHF. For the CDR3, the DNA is TGTGCCAGCTCACCAGAAGTAGCAAACAGGGGGCTTTATCAGCCCCAGCATTTT.

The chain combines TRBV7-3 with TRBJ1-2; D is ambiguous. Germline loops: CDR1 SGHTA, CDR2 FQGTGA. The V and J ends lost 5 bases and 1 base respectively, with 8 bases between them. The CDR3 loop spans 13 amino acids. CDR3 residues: CASSPPLNYGYTF. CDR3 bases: TGTGCCAGCAGCCCCCCCCTTAACTATGGCTACACCTTC.

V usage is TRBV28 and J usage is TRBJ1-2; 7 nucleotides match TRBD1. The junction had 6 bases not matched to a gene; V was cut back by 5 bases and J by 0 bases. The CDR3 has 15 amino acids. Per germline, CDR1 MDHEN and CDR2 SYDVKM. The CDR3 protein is CASSQGQISNYGYTF. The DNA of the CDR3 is TGTGCCAGCAGTCAGGGACAGATTTCTAACTATGGCTACACCTTC.

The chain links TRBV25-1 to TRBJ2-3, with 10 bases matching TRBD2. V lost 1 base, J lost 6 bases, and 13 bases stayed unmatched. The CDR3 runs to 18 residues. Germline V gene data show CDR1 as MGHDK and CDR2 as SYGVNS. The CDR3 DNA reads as TGTGCCAGCAGTGAATGGGCTAGCGGGAGAAGGGCAATGGATACGCAGTATTTT. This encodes CASSEWASGRRAMDTQYF.